Listed below are T cell receptor beta chains from one sample, sequenced in a study of cytomegalovirus exposure and HLA in healthy donors. Measured with immunoSEQ multiplex PCR; TCRdb has only the in-frame clones, and not every one. The data show 110,000 to 150,000 clones, around three quarters seen once. Material for sequencing was PBMCs. The receptors originated from a man aged 35 to 55 in good health and CMV-seronegative. Both conserved end residues are part of each CDR3. D genes are given only for firm matches. Clone size is shown for a subset of rows, as once, few, many or a class of expanded clone.

clone size,V gene,J gene,CDR3 length,D gene,CDR3 DNA,CDR3 protein
-,TRBV7-8,TRBJ2-7,16,-,TGTGCCAGCAGCTCGGTTTCATGGCCGGGGGCCTACGAGCAGTACTTC,CASSSVSWPGAYEQYF
-,TRBV27,TRBJ1-1,13,-,TGTGCCAGCAGGATCACAGGGAGGGGTGAAGCTTTCTTT,CASRITGRGEAFF
few,TRBV2,TRBJ1-1,18,TRBD1,TGTGCCAGCAGTGAAAGGACAGGGGGCTTGGGGGTGAACACTGAAGCTTTCTTT,CASSERTGGLGVNTEAFF
-,TRBV11-2,TRBJ1-6,13,-,TGTGCCAGCAGCCGGGGGGGGAATTCACCCCTCCACTTT,CASSRGGNSPLHF
-,TRBV15,TRBJ2-1,15,-,TGTGCCACCAGCAGCCCCCATGAGGCCCCCAATGAGCAGTTCTTC,CATSSPHEAPNEQFF
-,TRBV7-2,TRBJ1-3,17,-,TGTGCCAGCAGCTTAGTTGTTACCCGGGGCTCTGGAAACACCATATATTTT,CASSLVVTRGSGNTIYF
-,TRBV6-5,TRBJ2-7,15,-,TGTGCCAGCACTTATGGGCTCGGTTCCTCCTACGAGCAGTACTTC,CASTYGLGSSYEQYF
-,TRBV28,TRBJ1-2,16,-,TGTGCCAGCGGGACTCTTGATCTGGGTACTAACTATGGCTACACCTTC,CASGTLDLGTNYGYTF
-,TRBV2,TRBJ1-1,15,-,TGTGCCAGCAGTGAACTTAAGGGGTCGAGCACTGAAGCTTTCTTT,CASSELKGSSTEAFF
-,TRBV20-1,TRBJ2-5,10,-,TGCAGTGCGGCCAGGGGGGCCCAGTACTTC,CSAARGAQYF
-,TRBV7-9,TRBJ1-2,15,TRBD1,TGTGCCAGCAGCAAGGGACAGTCATTTCCTTATGGCTACACCTTC,CASSKGQSFPYGYTF
-,TRBV6-1,TRBJ2-1,15,TRBD1,TGTGCCAGCAATGGGGGACAGGGGTCCAGCAATGAGCAGTTCTTC,CASNGGQGSSNEQFF
few,TRBV6-7,TRBJ1-1,14,TRBD1,TGTGCCAGCAGTTACCACAGGGGCGGCACTGAAGCTTTCTTT,CASSYHRGGTEAFF
-,TRBV27,TRBJ2-1,14,-,TGTGCCAGCAGTTTATATTTGGGCGCCAATGAGCAGTTCTTC,CASSLYLGANEQFF
medium-sized,TRBV10-1,TRBJ2-7,12,-,TGCGCCAGCAGTGAGTCGATCGGCGAGCAGTACTTC,CASSESIGEQYF
-,TRBV9,TRBJ2-6,15,-,TGTGCCAGCAGCCGCGGGGTCTCTGGGGCCAACGTCCTGACTTTC,CASSRGVSGANVLTF
-,TRBV7-9,TRBJ1-1,14,TRBD1,TGTGCCAGCAGCTCGACAGGGCCGGGGACTGAAGCTTTCTTT,CASSSTGPGTEAFF